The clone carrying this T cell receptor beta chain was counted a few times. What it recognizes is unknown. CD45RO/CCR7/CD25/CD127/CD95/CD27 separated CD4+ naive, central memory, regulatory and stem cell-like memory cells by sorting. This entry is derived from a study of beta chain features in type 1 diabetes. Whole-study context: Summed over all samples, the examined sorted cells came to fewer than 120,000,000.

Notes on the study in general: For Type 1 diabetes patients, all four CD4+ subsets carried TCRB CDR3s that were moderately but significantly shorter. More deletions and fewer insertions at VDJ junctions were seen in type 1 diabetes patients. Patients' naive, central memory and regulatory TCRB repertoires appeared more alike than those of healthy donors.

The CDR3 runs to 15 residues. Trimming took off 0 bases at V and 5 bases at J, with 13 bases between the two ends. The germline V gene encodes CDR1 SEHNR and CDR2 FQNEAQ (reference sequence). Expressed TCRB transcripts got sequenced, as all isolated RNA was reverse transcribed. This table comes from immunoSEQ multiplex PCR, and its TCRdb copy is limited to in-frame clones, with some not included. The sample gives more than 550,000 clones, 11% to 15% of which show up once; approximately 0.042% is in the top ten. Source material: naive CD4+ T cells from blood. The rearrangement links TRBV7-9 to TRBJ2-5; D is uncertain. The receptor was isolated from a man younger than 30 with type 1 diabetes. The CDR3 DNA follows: TGTGCCAGCAGCTTAGCGGGATTGGGCAGCGAGACCCAGTACTTC. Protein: CASSLAGLGSETQYF.